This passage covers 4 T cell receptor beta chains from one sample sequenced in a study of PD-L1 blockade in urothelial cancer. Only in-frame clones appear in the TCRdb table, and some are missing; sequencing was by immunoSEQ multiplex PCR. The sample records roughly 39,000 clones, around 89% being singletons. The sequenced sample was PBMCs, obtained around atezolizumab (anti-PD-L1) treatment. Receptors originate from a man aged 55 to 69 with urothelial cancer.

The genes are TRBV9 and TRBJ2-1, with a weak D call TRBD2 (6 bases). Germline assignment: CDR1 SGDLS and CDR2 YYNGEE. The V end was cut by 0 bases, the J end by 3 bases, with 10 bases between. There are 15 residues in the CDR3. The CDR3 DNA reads TGTGCCAGCAGCGTAGGGTCGACTAGCTACAATGAGCAGTTCTTC. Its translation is CASSVGSTSYNEQFF.

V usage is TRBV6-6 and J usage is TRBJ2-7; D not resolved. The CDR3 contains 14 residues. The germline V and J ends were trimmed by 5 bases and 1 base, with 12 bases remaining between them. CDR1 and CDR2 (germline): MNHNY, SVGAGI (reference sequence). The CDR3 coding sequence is TGTGCCAGCAGTCCCGGGTCCCGGTCCTACGAGCAGTACTTC. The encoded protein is CASSPGSRSYEQYF.

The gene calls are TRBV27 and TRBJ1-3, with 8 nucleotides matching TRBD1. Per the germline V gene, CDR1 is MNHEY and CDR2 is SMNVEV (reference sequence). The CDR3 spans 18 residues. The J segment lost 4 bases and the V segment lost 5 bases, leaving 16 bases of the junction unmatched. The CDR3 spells CASSQGQGFTLGGNTIYF. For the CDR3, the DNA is TGTGCCAGCAGTCAAGGACAGGGTTTCACTCTCGGGGGAAACACCATATATTTT.

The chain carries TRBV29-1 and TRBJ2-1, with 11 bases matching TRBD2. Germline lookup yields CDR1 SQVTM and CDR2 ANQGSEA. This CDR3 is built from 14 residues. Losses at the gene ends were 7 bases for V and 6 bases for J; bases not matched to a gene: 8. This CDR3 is CSAVSSGRLNEQFF. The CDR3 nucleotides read TGCAGCGCCGTTTCTAGCGGGAGGCTCAATGAGCAGTTCTTC.